Listed below are T cell receptor beta chains from one sample, sequenced in a study of radiotherapy plus CTLA-4 blockade in lung cancer. Assay used: immunoSEQ multiplex PCR; TCRdb lists only in-frame clones, some missing. The sample has some 74,000 clones; about 80% are singletons. The sample in question was peripheral blood, obtained from a patient treated with radiotherapy plus ipilimumab. All receptors derive from a human donor with non-small cell lung cancer who had a complete response to radiotherapy plus ipilimumab. The CDR3 runs from the conserved cysteine through the conserved F or W. The order of the fields is D gene, J gene, V gene, clone size, CDR3 DNA, CDR3 protein. A D gene is named only where the DNA matches it firmly. Some rows mark clone size as missing; the rest say once, few, many or name a class of expanded clone.

>NA|TRBJ2-5|TRBV5-6|NA
TGTGCCAGCAGCCAAGTCACTGAGACCCAGTACTTC
CASSQVTETQYF
>NA|TRBJ2-6|TRBV29-1|NA
TGCAGCGTGGCCACAGGCTCTGGGGCCAACGTCCTGACTTTC
CSVATGSGANVLTF
>NA|TRBJ2-5|TRBV10-2|few
TGCGCCAGCAGTGAGTTAGACAAGGACCAGTACTTC
CASSELDKDQYF
>NA|TRBJ1-1|TRBV6-4|NA
TGTGCCAGCAGTGCCGCGCCGGGGAACACTGAAGCTTTCTTT
CASSAAPGNTEAFF
>NA|TRBJ1-5|TRBV12-2|NA
TGTGCAAGTCGCCTCCTCGCACGGGGGCGGGATCGGCCCCAGCATTTT
CASRLLARGRDRPQHF
>NA|TRBJ2-1|TRBV6-6|once
TGTGCCAGCAATGACCAGTACAATGAGCAGTTCTTC
CASNDQYNEQFF
>NA|TRBJ1-1|TRBV7-9|few
TGTGCCAGCAGCTTAGAGGGAGGGAGGGGTGAAGCTTTCTTT
CASSLEGGRGEAFF
>NA|TRBJ1-5|TRBV27|NA
TGTGCCAGCAGTTTAGGCCCCCATCAGCCCCAGCATTTT
CASSLGPHQPQHF
>NA|TRBJ1-6|TRBV7-2|NA
TGTGCCAGCAGCCAACGGACCGGATATAATTCACCCCTCCACTTT
CASSQRTGYNSPLHF
>NA|TRBJ1-2|TRBV30|once
TGTGCCTGGAGTGTCCGGGTTAACTATGGCTACACCTTC
CAWSVRVNYGYTF
>TRBD1|TRBJ1-2|TRBV11-3|NA
TGTGCCAGCAGCTTAGATACCGGGACAGGGGGAGGCTACACCTTC
CASSLDTGTGGGYTF
>TRBD1|TRBJ1-5|TRBV19|NA
TGTGCCAGCAGACAGGGGGCAAGCAATCAGCCCCAGCATTTT
CASRQGASNQPQHF
>TRBD2|TRBJ2-1|TRBV7-9|NA
TGTGCCAGCAGCTTACGCGGGGGGGCCGGCCCCTACAATGAGCAGTTCTTC
CASSLRGGAGPYNEQFF
>NA|TRBJ1-4|TRBV20-1|NA
TGCAGTGCTAGAGGCCGGGGAAAACTGTTTTTT
CSARGRGKLFF
>NA|TRBJ1-2|TRBV29-1|NA
TGCAGCGTTCCTGGCAACAGCAACTATGGCTACACCTTC
CSVPGNSNYGYTF
>NA|TRBJ2-1|TRBV5-4|NA
TGTGCCAGCAGCTTGTGGATAAACAATGAGCAGTTCTTC
CASSLWINNEQFF
>TRBD2|TRBJ2-5|TRBV9|few
TGTGCCAGCAGCGTAGCCTCGCGGGGGGCCCAAGAGACCCAGTACTTC
CASSVASRGAQETQYF
>NA|TRBJ1-5|TRBV6-1|NA
TGTGCCAGCAGTCCCGTAGAGCCCAATCAGCCCCAGCATTTT
CASSPVEPNQPQHF
>TRBD1|TRBJ2-5|TRBV18|NA
TGTGCCAGCTCACCACGCGGGACAGGGGAGACCCAGTACTTC
CASSPRGTGETQYF
>NA|TRBJ2-1|TRBV5-1|NA
TGCGCCAGCAGCTTCGCTTTACTACCGCCGTACAATGAGCAGTTCTTC
CASSFALLPPYNEQFF
>TRBD2|TRBJ2-5|TRBV10-3|NA
TGTGCCATCAGTGAGAGGGCTAGCGGGAGCGAGACCCAGTACTTC
CAISERASGSETQYF
>NA|TRBJ1-1|TRBV13|NA
TGTGCCAGCAGCAAGGGACGTGGGGTCACTGAAGCTTTCTTT
CASSKGRGVTEAFF
>NA|TRBJ2-3|TRBV30|NA
TGTGCCTGGATTCCTCTTCAGCGGAGCACAGATACGCAGTATTTT
CAWIPLQRSTDTQYF
>TRBD2|TRBJ2-3|TRBV19|NA
TGTGCCAGCCTCCCGGGGGGGGGCCCAGATACGCAGTATTTT
CASLPGGGPDTQYF
>NA|TRBJ1-2|TRBV7-9|NA
TGTGCCAGCAGCTTAGCCCAAGCTAACTATGGCTACACCTTC
CASSLAQANYGYTF
>TRBD1|TRBJ1-1|TRBV5-4|NA
TGTGCCAGCAGCCCGACAGGGGGCCTGATGAACACTGAAGCTTTCTTT
CASSPTGGLMNTEAFF
>NA|TRBJ1-3|TRBV7-9|few
TGTGCCAGCAGCTCCGGGACATGGGAATATTTT
CASSSGTWEYF
>NA|TRBJ1-2|TRBV4-1|NA
TGCGCCAGCAGCCAATTGTCCAGCCCTAACTATGGCTACACCTTC
CASSQLSSPNYGYTF
>NA|TRBJ2-7|TRBV6-4|NA
TGTGCCAGCAGGATCGGTGTTCCCTACGAGCAGTACTTC
CASRIGVPYEQYF
>NA|TRBJ1-2|TRBV5-1|once
TGCGCCAGCAGCCGTGGTTTGGGGGTCGAATTCTATGGCTACACCTTC
CASSRGLGVEFYGYTF
>TRBD1|TRBJ1-1|TRBV28|NA
TGTGCCAGCAGTTTACTGGGGGACAGGGCCACTGAAGCTTTCTTT
CASSLLGDRATEAFF
>NA|TRBJ1-2|TRBV4-1|NA
TGCGCCAGCAGCCAAGATCAGTCAGATTCCTATGGCTACACCTTC
CASSQDQSDSYGYTF
>NA|TRBJ1-6|TRBV19|NA
TGTGCCAGTAGTAGGGTGGGGTTCGATAATTCACCCCTCCACTTT
CASSRVGFDNSPLHF
>TRBD1|TRBJ1-2|TRBV19|NA
TGTGCCAGTAAGTCTCGGGACAGAAACTATGGCTACACCTTC
CASKSRDRNYGYTF
>NA|TRBJ2-5|TRBV7-7|once
TGTGCTAGCAGCTCCGGGACACCCCAAGAGACCCAGTACTTC
CASSSGTPQETQYF
>NA|TRBJ2-3|TRBV19|NA
TGTGCCAGTAGTATCGTTCTTCGGGAGTCGCAGTATTTT
CASSIVLRESQYF
>TRBD1|TRBJ2-7|TRBV7-8|once
TGTGCCAGCAGCTCGGGACAGATCTCCTCCTACGAGCAGTACTTC
CASSSGQISSYEQYF
>NA|TRBJ2-1|TRBV29-1|NA
TGCAGCGTTAAAAGCGGAAACTACAATGAGCAGTTCTTC
CSVKSGNYNEQFF
>TRBD2|TRBJ2-1|TRBV27|NA
TGTGCCAGCAGATCGACTAGCGGGAGGGCTGGGTACAATGAGCAGTTCTTC
CASRSTSGRAGYNEQFF
>NA|TRBJ1-2|TRBV7-2|once
TGTGCCAGCAGCTTAGGGCAGGGCCCCGAAGGCTACACCTTC
CASSLGQGPEGYTF
>TRBD1|TRBJ1-1|TRBV6-6|NA
TGTGCCAGCACCCAGGGACAGAGAAACATGAACACTGAAGCTCTCTTT
CASTQGQRNMNTEALF
>NA|TRBJ1-2|TRBV5-1|NA
TGCGCCAGCAGGCGAGACAGCCAAGCTAACTATGGCTACACCTTC
CASRRDSQANYGYTF
>NA|TRBJ2-3|TRBV5-1|NA
TGCGCCAGCAGCTTGGGACAACCTCTCCCCACAGATACGCAGTATTTT
CASSLGQPLPTDTQYF
>TRBD1|TRBJ1-5|TRBV6-5|NA
TGTGCCAGCAGTTACTCGACAGGGCCGGGTCAGCCCCAGCATTTT
CASSYSTGPGQPQHF
>NA|TRBJ1-5|TRBV15|NA
TGTGCCACCAGCAGAGATCCGGGTAGCAATCAGCCCCAGCATTTT
CATSRDPGSNQPQHF
>TRBD2|TRBJ2-1|TRBV29-1|once
TGCAGCGTTGAACTCGCGGGAGTCTTCTTTGAGTACAATGAGCAGTTCTTC
CSVELAGVFFEYNEQFF
>NA|TRBJ2-1|TRBV30|NA
TGTGCCTGGAGTGTAATGGCAGACTCCCAGTTCTTC
CAWSVMADSQFF
>NA|TRBJ2-3|TRBV13|NA
TGTGCCAGCCGGACCTACGGGGGTGGGACAGATACGCAGTATTTT
CASRTYGGGTDTQYF
>NA|TRBJ2-3|TRBV9|NA
TGTGCCAGCAGCGTCTGGGCAGGGGGCACAGATACGCAGTATTTT
CASSVWAGGTDTQYF